This is a list of T cell receptor beta chains from one sample in a study of T cell changes during pregnancy in multiple sclerosis. Some clones are missing from TCRdb's copy, which holds only in-frame ones; the method was immunoSEQ multiplex PCR. The top ten hold approximately 1% of the sample, which has some 80,000 clones, around 96% seen once. The sample was peripheral blood, taken in the second trimester of pregnancy. Receptor source: a female donor with multiple sclerosis, enrolled in a pregnancy study. Each CDR3 is given with its conserved first and last residue. Fields, in order: V gene, J gene, D gene, CDR3 protein. The D gene is left open where the match is weak.

v_gene: TRBV7-9; j_gene: TRBJ2-1; d_gene: .; CDR3aa: CASSLFPPSRLEQFF
v_gene: TRBV27; j_gene: TRBJ2-3; d_gene: .; CDR3aa: CASSSLSGATDTQYF
v_gene: TRBV6-5; j_gene: TRBJ2-2; d_gene: .; CDR3aa: CASLEPNTGELFF
v_gene: TRBV5-5; j_gene: TRBJ2-1; d_gene: TRBD2; CDR3aa: CASAPGEGILAGVYNEQFF
v_gene: TRBV15; j_gene: TRBJ2-5; d_gene: TRBD2; CDR3aa: CATSIGGETQYF
v_gene: TRBV5-1; j_gene: TRBJ2-7; d_gene: TRBD2; CDR3aa: CASSRDYSYEQYF
v_gene: TRBV19; j_gene: TRBJ2-7; d_gene: .; CDR3aa: CASSTGTRGHEQYF
v_gene: TRBV13; j_gene: TRBJ2-7; d_gene: .; CDR3aa: CASSPGDSEQYF
v_gene: TRBV30; j_gene: TRBJ1-1; d_gene: .; CDR3aa: CAWMGGTGITEAFF
v_gene: TRBV7-3; j_gene: TRBJ2-3; d_gene: TRBD2; CDR3aa: CASSSGLAGAPTDTQYF
v_gene: TRBV6-5; j_gene: TRBJ1-5; d_gene: .; CDR3aa: CASSYSGGHQPQHF
v_gene: TRBV5-6; j_gene: TRBJ1-3; d_gene: .; CDR3aa: CASSLGGGNTIYF
v_gene: TRBV7-2; j_gene: TRBJ2-7; d_gene: .; CDR3aa: CASSDLRASLSEQYF
v_gene: TRBV12-5; j_gene: TRBJ1-1; d_gene: .; CDR3aa: CASGLVSGAWGRTEAFF
v_gene: TRBV7-9; j_gene: TRBJ2-1; d_gene: TRBD1; CDR3aa: CASSARDRGGNEQFF
v_gene: TRBV2; j_gene: TRBJ2-3; d_gene: .; CDR3aa: CASRVRQERRDTQYF
v_gene: TRBV28; j_gene: TRBJ2-7; d_gene: .; CDR3aa: CASSLRSGAYEQYF
v_gene: TRBV7-3; j_gene: TRBJ2-3; d_gene: .; CDR3aa: CASSESAGGDTQYF
v_gene: TRBV6-7; j_gene: TRBJ1-1; d_gene: .; CDR3aa: CASRNPRARHRYMNTEAFF
v_gene: TRBV19; j_gene: TRBJ2-2; d_gene: TRBD2; CDR3aa: CASSISGRANTGELFF
v_gene: TRBV6-1; j_gene: TRBJ1-2; d_gene: TRBD1; CDR3aa: CASSGDRGYGYTF
v_gene: TRBV4-3; j_gene: .; d_gene: TRBD2; CDR3aa: CASSRELAGVAYEQYF
v_gene: TRBV6-1; j_gene: TRBJ2-5; d_gene: TRBD2; CDR3aa: CASSDFSGRETQYF
v_gene: TRBV6-1; j_gene: TRBJ1-5; d_gene: TRBD1; CDR3aa: CASNRDRNQPQHF
v_gene: TRBV6-1; j_gene: TRBJ2-1; d_gene: .; CDR3aa: CASSEAVGRTYNEQFF
v_gene: TRBV6-1; j_gene: TRBJ1-2; d_gene: TRBD1; CDR3aa: CASSRTGPNYGYTF
v_gene: TRBV5-1; j_gene: TRBJ1-1; d_gene: .; CDR3aa: CASSSGGSTEAFF
v_gene: TRBV5-1; j_gene: TRBJ2-1; d_gene: .; CDR3aa: CASSLEYRDVWNEQFF
v_gene: TRBV28; j_gene: TRBJ2-1; d_gene: TRBD2; CDR3aa: CASGRGLADYNEQFF
v_gene: TRBV5-6; j_gene: TRBJ2-2; d_gene: .; CDR3aa: CASSLAERAGELFF
v_gene: TRBV5-5; j_gene: TRBJ2-4; d_gene: TRBD1; CDR3aa: CASSPGTGGLSKNIQYF
v_gene: TRBV2; j_gene: TRBJ2-3; d_gene: TRBD2; CDR3aa: CASSGGLAGGRGADTQYF
v_gene: TRBV27; j_gene: TRBJ2-1; d_gene: TRBD2; CDR3aa: CASSPLAGVNEQFF
v_gene: TRBV5-5; j_gene: TRBJ2-7; d_gene: .; CDR3aa: CASSLSEEVHEQYF
v_gene: TRBV19; j_gene: TRBJ1-5; d_gene: .; CDR3aa: CASKGLGGNQPQHF
v_gene: TRBV27; j_gene: TRBJ1-2; d_gene: .; CDR3aa: CASSLSKRGSYGYTF
v_gene: TRBV25-1; j_gene: TRBJ1-2; d_gene: .; CDR3aa: CASRLTGFYGYTF
v_gene: TRBV12-5; j_gene: TRBJ2-7; d_gene: TRBD1; CDR3aa: CASGLQKQGPTYEQYF